This T cell receptor (beta chain) derives from a study of blood T cell repertoires in COVID-19. Study-wide context: The samples span acute and convalescent COVID-19 from the United States, Italy and Spain. Sample material is recorded as cDNA or gDNA derived from T cells, B-cell-depleted T cells, or PBMCs.

CDR1 and CDR2 from the germline V gene are SQVTM and ANQGSEA. V was pared by 5 bases and J by 2 bases, with 13 bases between. This CDR3 region has 13 residues. During active infection, Seattle patients enrolled and were then monitored through disease. How the authors handled the data: By means of reference gene primer amplification, nucleated cell counts were estimated. Data came from immunoSEQ multiplex PCR; TCRdb stores just in-frame clones and leaves some out. V and J calls and clone size follow that table, whereas D and trimming were derived from the DNA. The sample lists approximately 51,000 clones, around 86% seen once, with 2.1% in the top ten.

The TCR originated in a woman of 80 years or more with COVID-19, enrolled during active disease. The chain links TRBV29-1 to TRBJ2-7; perhaps TRBD1 as D (6 bases). Sequencing was performed on peripheral blood. Here the CDR3 DNA reads TGCAGCGTTCAACAGGGAAGGGCCTACGAGCAGTACTTC. Protein sequence: CSVQQGRAYEQYF.